Within the sample, the clone carrying this TCR delta chain is medium-sized. Its specificity is unknown. The record originates from a study of Vδ1+ human thymocytes. Findings of the study overall: Thymic TRG and TRD repertoires appeared highly polyclonal, with Gaussian CDR3 length distributions. Bulk repertoire data may be misinterpreted because of unexpected Vdelta2 sequences. Despite high sort purity, approximately 21% of thymic T cell receptor delta sequences were Vdelta2.

Thymocytes were sorted as CD3+ TCRVdelta1+ TCRVdelta2- after alphabeta T cell depletion. Looked up from germline, CDR1 is TSWWSYY and CDR2 is QGS. CDR3 length: 17 amino acids. Losses at the gene ends were 1 base for V and 4 bases for J; bases not matched to a gene: 7. RNA was extracted from the cells and then reverse transcribed. CDR3 amplicons came from multiplex PCR with pooled V-gene forward and constant-region reverse primers. TCRdb reanalyzed the multiplex PCR reads using CATT. This sample has tens of thousands of delta-chain clones, with approximately 32% found just once. The receptor was isolated from a boy younger than two who had congenital heart surgery. Sequencing was carried out using Vdelta1+ gamma-delta thymocytes from the thymus. The sample's subset: FACS-sorted CD3+ TCRalphabeta- TCRVdelta1+ TCRVdelta2- thymocytes. The chain couples TRDV1 to TRDJ1, with 12 bases fitting TRDD3. The CDR3 nucleotides read TGTGCTCTTGGGGAACCCCTGGGGGATACGCGGGGCGATAAACTCATCTTT. Amino acids: CALGEPLGDTRGDKLIF.